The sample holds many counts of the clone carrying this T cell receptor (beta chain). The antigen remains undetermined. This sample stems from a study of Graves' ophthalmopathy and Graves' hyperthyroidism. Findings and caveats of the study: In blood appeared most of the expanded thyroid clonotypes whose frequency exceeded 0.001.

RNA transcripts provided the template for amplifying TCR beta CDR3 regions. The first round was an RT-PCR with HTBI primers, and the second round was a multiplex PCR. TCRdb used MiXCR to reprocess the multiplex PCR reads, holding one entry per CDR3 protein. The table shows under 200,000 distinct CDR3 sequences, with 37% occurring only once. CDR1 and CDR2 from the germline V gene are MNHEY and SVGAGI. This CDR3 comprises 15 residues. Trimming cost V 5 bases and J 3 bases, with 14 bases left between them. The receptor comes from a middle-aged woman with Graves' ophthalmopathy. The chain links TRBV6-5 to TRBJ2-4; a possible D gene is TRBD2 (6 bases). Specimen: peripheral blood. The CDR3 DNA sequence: TGTGCCAGCAGTACTACGGGAGTGGGCAAAAACATTCAGTACTTC. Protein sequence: CASSTTGVGKNIQYF.